This entry is about one T cell receptor (beta chain). Its antigen remains unknown. This entry belongs to a study of Tregs in tolerant kidney transplant recipients. Whole-study context: CD4+CD25+CD127- cells came from approximately three-day belatacept mixed lymphocyte reactions, some with approximately five-day graft donor restimulation.

Study-wide points: Few patients were studied, so findings need validation in larger groups. No direct test of biological reproducibility was done here.

The V gene lost 1 base and the J gene lost 2 bases, with 12 bases spanning the gap. CDR1 and CDR2 from the germline V gene are SGHVS and FNYEAQ. CDR3 length: 15 amino acids. Here immunoSEQ multiplex PCR was the method, and the copy in TCRdb shows in-frame clones only, minus some. The repertoire holds 15,000 to 20,000 clones, with roughly 65% as singletons. This receptor was identified in a human donor in good health. The specimen was Tregs from blood cultured with allogeneic cells. J is TRBJ2-7 and V is TRBV7-6; D not certain. The CDR3 sequence: CASSLGTVRTYEQYF. CDR3 coding DNA: TGTGCCAGCAGCTTAGGGACGGTGCGAACCTACGAGCAGTACTTC.